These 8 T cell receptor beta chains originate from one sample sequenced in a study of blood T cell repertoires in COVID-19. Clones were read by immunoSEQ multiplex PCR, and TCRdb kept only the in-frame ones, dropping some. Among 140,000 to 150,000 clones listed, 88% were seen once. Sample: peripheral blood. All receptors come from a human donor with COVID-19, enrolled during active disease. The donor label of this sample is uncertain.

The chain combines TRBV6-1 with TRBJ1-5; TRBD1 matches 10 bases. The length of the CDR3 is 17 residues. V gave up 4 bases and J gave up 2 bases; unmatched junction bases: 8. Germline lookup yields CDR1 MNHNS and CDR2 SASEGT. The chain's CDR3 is CASSGQGATVGNQPQHF. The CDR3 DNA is TGTGCCAGCAGTGGACAGGGGGCAACTGTTGGCAATCAGCCCCAGCATTTT.

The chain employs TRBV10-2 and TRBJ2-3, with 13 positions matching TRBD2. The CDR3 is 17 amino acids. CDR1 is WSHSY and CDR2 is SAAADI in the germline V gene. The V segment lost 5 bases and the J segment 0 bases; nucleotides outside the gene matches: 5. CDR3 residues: CASSRGLAGLSTDTQYF. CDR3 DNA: TGCGCCAGCAGTCGGGGACTAGCGGGGCTTAGCACAGATACGCAGTATTTT.

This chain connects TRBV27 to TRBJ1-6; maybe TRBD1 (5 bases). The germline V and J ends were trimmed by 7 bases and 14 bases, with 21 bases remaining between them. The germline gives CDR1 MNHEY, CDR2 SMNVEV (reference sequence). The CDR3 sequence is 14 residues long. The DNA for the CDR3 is TGTGCCAGCAAGTTTGGGACTTCGGGTGCGGCCCTCCACTTT. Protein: CASKFGTSGAALHF.

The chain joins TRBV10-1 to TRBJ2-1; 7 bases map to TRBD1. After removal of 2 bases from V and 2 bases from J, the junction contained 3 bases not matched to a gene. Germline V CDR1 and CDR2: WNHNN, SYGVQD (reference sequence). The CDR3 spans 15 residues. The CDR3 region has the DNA TGCGCCAGCAGTGAGACAGGGGACCCCTACAATGAGCAGTTCTTC. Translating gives CASSETGDPYNEQFF.

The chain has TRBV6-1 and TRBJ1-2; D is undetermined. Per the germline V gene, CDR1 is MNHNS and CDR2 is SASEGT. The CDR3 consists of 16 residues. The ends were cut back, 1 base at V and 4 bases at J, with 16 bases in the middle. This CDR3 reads CASSEGADRIGYGYTF. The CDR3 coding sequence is TGTGCCAGCAGTGAAGGGGCAGATCGAATAGGCTATGGCTACACCTTC.

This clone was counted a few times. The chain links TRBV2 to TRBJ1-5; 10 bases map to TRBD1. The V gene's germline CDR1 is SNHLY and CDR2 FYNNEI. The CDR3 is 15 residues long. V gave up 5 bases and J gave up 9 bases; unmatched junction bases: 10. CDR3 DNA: TGTGCCAGCAGTCCTGGACAGGGGGGGGAAGGGCCCCAGCATTTT. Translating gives CASSPGQGGEGPQHF.

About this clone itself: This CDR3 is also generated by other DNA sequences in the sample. In DNA, the CDR3 is TGTGCCAGCAGCCAAGCGGGCTCTGGAAACACCATATATTTT. It encodes CASSQAGSGNTIYF. V is TRBV3-1 (or the pseudogene TRBV3-2) and J is TRBJ1-3; D is uncertain. The length of the CDR3 is 14 residues. Deletions cut 1 base from V and 0 bases from J, with 4 bases between. CDR1 LGHDT and CDR2 YNNKEL come from the germline V gene (reference sequence).

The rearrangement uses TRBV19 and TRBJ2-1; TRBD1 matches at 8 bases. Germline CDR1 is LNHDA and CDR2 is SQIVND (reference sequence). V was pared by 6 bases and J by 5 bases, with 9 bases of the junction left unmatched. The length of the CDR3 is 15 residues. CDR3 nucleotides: TGTGCCAGTAGACACCGGGACAGGAGTAACAATGAGCAGTTCTTC. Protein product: CASRHRDRSNNEQFF.